A single sample gave rise to the 12 T cell receptor beta chains below, sequenced in a study of blood T cell repertoires in COVID-19. The protocol was immunoSEQ multiplex PCR, while the TCRdb copy is restricted to in-frame clones and leaves out a portion. The sample records 100,000 to 150,000 clones, 81% being singletons. Sample: peripheral blood. The receptors were sampled from a man aged 25-40 years with COVID-19, enrolled during active disease.

The CDR3: CASSDSGTSGGRSTDTQYF. In DNA form, the CDR3 reads TGTGCCAGCAGTGACTCCGGGACTAGCGGGGGCCGGAGCACAGATACGCAGTATTTT. This rearrangement joins TRBV6-4 to TRBJ2-3; 14 bases map to TRBD2. J lost 0 bases, V lost 0 bases, and 5 bases had no gene match. Per germline, CDR1 MRHNA and CDR2 SNTAGT. This CDR3 is 19 amino acids long.

V and J are TRBV5-1 and TRBJ1-4; TRBD1 matches 7 bases. From germline, CDR1 is SGHRS and CDR2 YFSETQ. This CDR3 contains 14 residues. The J segment lost 4 bases and the V segment lost 2 bases, leaving 2 bases of the junction unmatched. CDR3 loop: CASSFRQGNEKLFF. Here the CDR3 DNA reads TGCGCCAGCAGCTTTCGACAGGGTAATGAAAAACTGTTTTTT.

The chain combines TRBV10-2 with TRBJ2-7, with 7 bases matching TRBD2. Germline CDR1 and CDR2: WSHSY and SAAADI. With V trimmed by 3 bases and J by 6 bases, 11 bases remained unmatched. The CDR3 consists of 15 residues. Here the CDR3 reads CASSECLAVRCEQYF. CDR3 sequence (DNA): TGCGCCAGCAGTGAATGTCTAGCGGTACGTTGCGAGCAGTACTTC.

This sequence joins TRBV7-3 and TRBJ2-1, with TRBD2 identical over 9 bases. The CDR3 covers 14 residues. After removal of 2 bases from V and 6 bases from J, the junction contained 2 bases not matched to a gene. Germline-derived CDR1 and CDR2 are SGHTA and FQGTGA. The CDR3 is CASSLLAGTNEQFF. The CDR3 DNA is TGTGCCAGCAGCTTACTAGCGGGGACCAATGAGCAGTTCTTC.

The chain combines TRBV14 with TRBJ1-2, with 7 bases identical to TRBD1. The V gene's germline CDR1 is SGHDN and CDR2 FVKESK. The CDR3 consists of 12 residues. Germline trimming cut 6 bases from V and 8 bases from J; bases unmatched to any gene: 6. The chain's CDR3 is CASSVNRGGYTF. The CDR3, as DNA: TGTGCCAGCAGTGTGAACAGGGGAGGCTACACCTTC.

The genes are TRBV28 and TRBJ2-7; 12 bases are a match to TRBD1. Germline CDR1 is MDHEN and CDR2 is SYDVKM. With 4 bases clipped from V and 6 bases from J, the junction kept 10 bases outside the gene matches. This CDR3 is 16 amino acids long. CDR3 sequence: CASSSGTGGLGGEQYF. CDR3 sequence (DNA): TGTGCCAGCAGTTCTGGGACAGGGGGCCTAGGTGGCGAGCAGTACTTC.

This chain uses TRBV4-3 with TRBJ2-7, with a tentative D call TRBD2 (6 bases). Germline V gene sequence: CDR1 LGHNA, CDR2 YSLEER. The V and J ends lost 0 bases and 3 bases respectively, with 6 bases between them. The CDR3 runs to 13 residues. Written as DNA, the CDR3 is TGCGCCAGCAGCCAAGATAGCGGCTACGAGCAGTACTTC. Protein: CASSQDSGYEQYF.

This chain connects TRBV5-1 to TRBJ1-3; 12 bases line up with TRBD1. V gave up 0 bases and J gave up 2 bases; unmatched junction bases: 18. Germline V lookup: CDR1 SGHRS, CDR2 YFSETQ. The CDR3 has 22 amino acids. DNA for the CDR3: TGCGCCAGCAGCTTGGTGGGGACAGGGGGCGATTTGGTCCCTATCGCTGGAAACACCATATATTTT. Translation gives CASSLVGTGGDLVPIAGNTIYF. Full variable domain (rest looked up from reference TRBV5-1 and TRBJ1-3): KAGVTQTPRYLIKTRGQQVTLSCSPISGHRSVSWYQQTPGQGLQFLFEYFSETQRNKGNFPGRFSGRQFSNSRSEMNVSTLELGDSALYLCASSLVGTGGDLVPIAGNTIYFGEGSWLTVV.

The genes are TRBV19 and TRBJ1-6; perhaps TRBD1 as D (5 bases). CDR3 size: 16 residues. The germline gives CDR1 LNHDA, CDR2 SQIVND (reference sequence). Trimming took off 4 bases at V and 7 bases at J, with 17 bases between the two ends. The CDR3 coding sequence is TGTGCCAGTAGTACCCCGGGACTAGGGGAAAATTCACCCCTCCACTTT. It yields the protein CASSTPGLGENSPLHF.

The chain joins TRBV28 to TRBJ2-6; 8 bases line up with TRBD1. Trimming removed 5 bases from V and 0 bases from J; junction bases left unmatched: 15. The CDR3 consists of 20 residues. Germline CDR1 is MDHEN and CDR2 is SYDVKM. The CDR3 nucleotides are TGTGCCAGCAGTCTCCGCCCTCCGGGACAGGAGATCTCTGGGGCCAACGTCCTGACTTTC. Its translation is CASSLRPPGQEISGANVLTF.

The gene calls are TRBV6-5 and TRBJ1-5, with 10 positions matching TRBD1. Trimming removed 1 base from V and 5 bases from J; junction bases left unmatched: 5. This CDR3 is built from 16 residues. CDR1 and CDR2 from the germline V gene are MNHEY and SVGAGI. The CDR3 protein is CASSYLGTGVDQPQHF. For the CDR3, the DNA is TGTGCCAGCAGTTACTTGGGGACAGGGGTGGATCAGCCCCAGCATTTT.

This clone came up once. This chain links TRBV4-3 with TRBJ1-6; 9 bases agree with TRBD1. The CDR3 contains 15 residues. V lost 1 base, J lost 7 bases, and 2 bases stayed unmatched. Per the germline V gene, CDR1 is LGHNA and CDR2 is YSLEER. The CDR3 DNA follows: TGCGCCAGCAGCCAAGGGACAGGGGAGAATTCACCCCTCCACTTT. It translates to CASSQGTGENSPLHF.